The 17 T cell receptor beta chains presented below share a single source sample, sequenced in a study of monozygotic twins with inflammatory bowel disease. TCRdb re-called the 5' RACE reads and catalogs CDR3 proteins one per entry, DNA excluded. In total, the table holds fewer than 110,000 distinct CDR3 sequences. Sample: blood. The receptors derive from a human donor with ulcerative colitis or Crohn's disease, or a healthy co-twin of an affected twin (not recorded which).

The rearrangement joins TRBV5-1 to TRBJ1-2. Germline CDR1 SGHRS, CDR2 YFSETQ. This CDR3 has 13 amino acids. This chain's CDR3 is CASGLMGAYGYTF. Full variable domain (rest looked up from reference TRBV5-1 and TRBJ1-2): KAGVTQTPRYLIKTRGQQVTLSCSPISGHRSVSWYQQTPGQGLQFLFEYFSETQRNKGNFPGRFSGRQFSNSRSEMNVSTLELGDSALYLCASGLMGAYGYTFGSGTRLTVV.

This chain joins TRBV5-1 and TRBJ2-7; TCRdb's D call of TRBD1 is untestable without DNA. Germline V CDR1 and CDR2: SGHRS, YFSETQ. The CDR3 contains 14 residues. CDR3 sequence: CASSLEQGPYEQYF.

The rearrangement uses TRBV5-1 and TRBJ2-6. Germline V CDR1 and CDR2: SGHRS, YFSETQ. The CDR3 length is 19 residues. Here the CDR3 reads CASSLGSTGSSSGANVLTF.

The genes are TRBV4-2 and TRBJ1-1; absent DNA, TCRdb's TRBD1 call cannot be checked. The CDR3 consists of 14 residues. The germline gives CDR1 LGHNA, CDR2 YNFKEQ. The CDR3 sequence: CASSQERDRGQAFF.

J is TRBJ2-4 and V is TRBV7-2; the D call of TRBD2 rests on TCRdb alone, since no DNA is present to check it. The CDR3 has 15 amino acids. Germline V gene lookup returns CDR1 SGHTA and CDR2 FQGNSA. CDR3 region: CASSRAGGAKNIQYF.

The gene calls are TRBV12-3 or TRBV12-4 and TRBJ1-2; the D call from TCRdb, TRBD1, cannot be confirmed without DNA. This CDR3 comprises 13 residues. The CDR3 loop is CASRRQGGYGYTF.

The gene calls are TRBV6-1 and TRBJ2-2; the D call from TCRdb, TRBD2, cannot be confirmed without DNA. Germline CDR1 reads MNHNS; CDR2 reads SASEGT. The CDR3 is 16 amino acids. The CDR3 here is CASSALAGAGTGELFF.

The chain has TRBV20-1 and TRBJ2-7; TCRdb indicates TRBD2, and absent DNA this call remains unverified. Germline values: CDR1 DFQATT, CDR2 SNEGSKA (reference sequence). The CDR3 contains 15 residues. The CDR3: CSARKPGLAEYEQYF.

The CDR3 is CASSRSGSPQTDEQFF. This chain joins TRBV5-1 and TRBJ2-1; without DNA, the TCRdb call of TRBD2 cannot be checked. The CDR3 loop spans 16 amino acids. The germline V gene has CDR1 SGHRS and CDR2 YFSETQ.

This chain's CDR3 is CASTGQGGSPLHF. J is TRBJ1-6 and V is TRBV25-1; without DNA, the TCRdb call of TRBD1 cannot be checked. Germline V gene lookup returns CDR1 MGHDK and CDR2 SYGVNS. The CDR3 covers 13 residues.

The chain combines TRBV2 with TRBJ1-5. Germline V gene data show CDR1 as SNHLY and CDR2 as FYNNEI. The CDR3 is 13 amino acids. CDR3 residues: CASMGNSNQPQHF.

CDR3 loop: CASSLGQNNGYTF. V and J are TRBV5-1 and TRBJ1-2; TCRdb names TRBD1, which stays unverified in the absence of DNA. This CDR3 is 13 amino acids long. Per germline, CDR1 SGHRS and CDR2 YFSETQ.

This chain links TRBV2 with TRBJ2-1. Germline V gene sequence: CDR1 SNHLY, CDR2 FYNNEI. The CDR3 length is 12 residues. The CDR3 is CASSALTKEQFF.

The chain has TRBV30 and TRBJ1-5; without DNA, the TCRdb call of TRBD1 cannot be checked. Germline CDR1 and CDR2: GTSNPN and SVGIG (reference sequence). The CDR3 covers 13 residues. CDR3 in amino acids: CAFQGQSNQPQHF.

The CDR3 protein is CASSSDGATYEQYF. The chain couples TRBV7-2 to TRBJ2-7. Per germline, CDR1 SGHTA and CDR2 FQGNSA. CDR3 length: 14 amino acids.

The chain recombines TRBV20-1 with TRBJ2-1. This CDR3 comprises 13 residues. Germline V gene lookup returns CDR1 DFQATT and CDR2 SNEGSKA (reference sequence). The CDR3 here is CSARTASYNEQFF.

J is TRBJ2-3 and V is TRBV7-2; TCRdb calls TRBD1, which cannot be checked without DNA. CDR3 length: 17 amino acids. CDR1 is SGHTA and CDR2 is FQGNSA in the germline V gene. Here the CDR3 reads CASSLTRTGMKSGTQYF.